This is a list of T cell receptor beta chains from one sample in a study of T cell responses to AZD1222 COVID-19 vaccine. Sequencing used immunoSEQ multiplex PCR; TCRdb keeps in-frame clones, though not all of them. The sample records under 140,000 clones, about 90% being singletons. This specimen was peripheral blood, taken on day 0 of AZD1222 vaccination. These receptors were taken from an adult in good health. Both conserved end residues are part of each CDR3. A D gene is named only where the DNA matches it firmly. Rows give clone size only sometimes, using once, few, many, or a class for an expanded clone.

CDR3nt	CDR3aa	d_gene	abundance	j_gene	v_gene
TGCAGTGCTGTACTCGAAAAACTGTTTTTT	CSAVLEKLFF	NA	NA	TRBJ1-4	TRBV20-1
TGTGCCAGCAGTTCCGGGGTTCCCACCTACGAGCAGTACTTC	CASSSGVPTYEQYF	NA	NA	TRBJ2-7	TRBV6-5
TGTGCCAGCAGCAAACGTGCCGGATTCCAAGAGACCCAGTACTTC	CASSKRAGFQETQYF	NA	once	TRBJ2-5	TRBV11-3
TGTGCCAGTAGTATGTCAGTGGTTGGGGAAGCTTTCTTT	CASSMSVVGEAFF	NA	NA	TRBJ1-1	TRBV19
TGTGCCAGCAGCTTTCTAGCGGGATGGACAGATACGCAGTATTTT	CASSFLAGWTDTQYF	TRBD2	NA	TRBJ2-3	TRBV7-2
TGCAGCGTTGAGGGACTAGTCGATGAGCAGTTCTTC	CSVEGLVDEQFF	TRBD2	NA	TRBJ2-1	TRBV29-1
TGTGCCAGCAGTTACTCTGGCCTCAGCAGGGGAGATACGCAGTATTTT	CASSYSGLSRGDTQYF	NA	NA	TRBJ2-3	TRBV6-6
TGTGCCAGCAGCGCCGAGATGACAGGGGGGCATTCACCCCTCCACTTT	CASSAEMTGGHSPLHF	TRBD1	NA	TRBJ1-6	TRBV7-6
TGTGCCAGCAGTGACGAAGAGACCCAGTACTTC	CASSDEETQYF	NA	NA	TRBJ2-5	TRBV2
TGTGCCAGCAGTAAGGGGGGGGCCACAACTAATGAAAAACTGTTTTTT	CASSKGGATTNEKLFF	NA	NA	TRBJ1-4	TRBV2
TGTGCCTGGCGTTGGGGCGACAGTGAAGCTTTCTTT	CAWRWGDSEAFF	NA	NA	TRBJ1-1	TRBV30
TGTGCCGGTCTCCCTGAAGCTTTCTTT	CAGLPEAFF	NA	NA	TRBJ1-1	TRBV28
TGTGCCAGCAGCGCCGACGGGGACAATGAGCAGTTCTTC	CASSADGDNEQFF	NA	NA	TRBJ2-1	TRBV11-2
TGTGCCAGCAGCTTGGACGGGGGCAAGGTGATTCCCCCCATATATTTT	CASSLDGGKVIPPIYF	NA	NA	TRBJ1-3	TRBV5-8
TGTGCCAGCAGTAAGGGACAGGGGGTAGATCCGAACACTGAAGCTTTCTTT	CASSKGQGVDPNTEAFF	TRBD1	NA	TRBJ1-1	TRBV6-2/TRBV6-3
TGTGCCACCAGTGATTTGGAGTCCAGGGAAAACACCGGGGAGCTGTTTTTT	CATSDLESRENTGELFF	NA	NA	TRBJ2-2	TRBV24-1
TGTGCCAGCAGTTTATGGACCACCAGGGGGACTGAAGCTTTCTTT	CASSLWTTRGTEAFF	TRBD1	few	TRBJ1-1	TRBV28
TGTGCCAGTAAAGAAAGAGGGGGATACTCTGGAAACACCATATATTTT	CASKERGGYSGNTIYF	NA	NA	TRBJ1-3	TRBV19
TGTGCCAGCAGTTGGGGCACACTCCAAGAGACCCAGTACTTC	CASSWGTLQETQYF	NA	NA	TRBJ2-5	TRBV7-2
TGTGCCAGCAGGCCACCAACAGCGGTCTCTGGAAACACCATATATTTT	CASRPPTAVSGNTIYF	NA	NA	TRBJ1-3	TRBV7-2
TGTGCCAGCAGCCAACCACAGACCCATGGCTACACCTTC	CASSQPQTHGYTF	NA	NA	TRBJ1-2	TRBV28
TGTGCCAGCAGCCGGGCAACTAATGAAAAACTGTTTTTT	CASSRATNEKLFF	NA	NA	TRBJ1-4	TRBV7-2
TGTGCCAGCAGGCCAGGGGGCTTGGTCTATGGCTACACCTTC	CASRPGGLVYGYTF	TRBD1	NA	TRBJ1-2	TRBV28
TGTGCCAGCAGCCGCCAAGAAAACACAGATACGCAGTATTTT	CASSRQENTDTQYF	NA	NA	TRBJ2-3	TRBV28
TGTGCCAGCAGCTTTAATCGCAACACTGAAGCTTTCTTT	CASSFNRNTEAFF	NA	once	TRBJ1-1	TRBV11-3
TGTGCCAGCAGAAAGGACTGGTCCAGCAATCAGCCCCAGCATTTT	CASRKDWSSNQPQHF	NA	once	TRBJ1-5	TRBV6-5
TGTGCCAGCAGTTTGCGGGGTACGAACACCGGGGAGCTGTTTTTT	CASSLRGTNTGELFF	NA	NA	TRBJ2-2	TRBV27
TGTGCCAGCAGCGCGCCCCCCCTAGCGGGGGAGCAGTTCTTC	CASSAPPLAGEQFF	TRBD2	NA	TRBJ2-1	TRBV9
TGTGCCAGCAGCCCCCGGGACAGGGGACCTAACACTGAAGCTTTCTTT	CASSPRDRGPNTEAFF	TRBD1	NA	TRBJ1-1	TRBV5-4
TGTGCCAGCAGCGGCGAGACTGGAAATAGGAAGCAGTTCTTC	CASSGETGNRKQFF	NA	NA	TRBJ2-1	TRBV9
TGTGCCAGCAGCTCCTGGACAGCCCTCCAAGAGACCCAGTACTTC	CASSSWTALQETQYF	NA	NA	TRBJ2-5	TRBV7-9
TGTGCCAGCAAGACAGGGACCTCTGGGGCCAACGTCCTGACTTTC	CASKTGTSGANVLTF	TRBD1	NA	TRBJ2-6	TRBV7-2
TGCGCCAGCACCCCCGGGGCTGGCTCTCGAGAGCAGTACTTC	CASTPGAGSREQYF	NA	NA	TRBJ2-7	TRBV5-1
TGTGCCAGTAGTATAGATGTCGCGCGGGGAGGGGCCACAGATACGCAGTATTTT	CASSIDVARGGATDTQYF	TRBD2	NA	TRBJ2-3	TRBV19
TGTGCCAGCAGCTTGGTTGCCGAAGAGACCCAGTACTTC	CASSLVAEETQYF	NA	NA	TRBJ2-5	TRBV7-8
TGTGCCAGTAGTAGTCGACAGGGTGTGTGGAACACTGAAGCTTTCTTT	CASSSRQGVWNTEAFF	TRBD1	few	TRBJ1-1	TRBV19
TGTGCCAGCAGCTTTGGGGGGTGGACAGATACGCAGTATTTT	CASSFGGWTDTQYF	NA	NA	TRBJ2-3	TRBV7-9
TGTGCCAGCAGTTACCAGGAGGAGTTCAATCAGCCCCAGCATTTT	CASSYQEEFNQPQHF	NA	NA	TRBJ1-5	TRBV6-5
TGTGCCAGCAGCCAAGAGGGGCAGGGGTCCGGGGAGCTGTTTTTT	CASSQEGQGSGELFF	NA	NA	TRBJ2-2	TRBV3-1/TRBV3-2
TGTGCCAGCAGCCGGGGGACGGAGGGGCTGGGCTACACCTTC	CASSRGTEGLGYTF	NA	NA	TRBJ1-2	TRBV3-1/TRBV3-2
TGTGCCAGCAGCTTGGAAGCGAACACCGGGGAGCTGTTTTTT	CASSLEANTGELFF	NA	once	TRBJ2-2	TRBV5-4
TGTGCCAGCGCGCCGGGCTATGGCTACACCTTC	CASAPGYGYTF	NA	few	TRBJ1-2	TRBV6-6
TGTGCCAGCAGCATACGAGGAAGCGGGAGGGCCTTAGATACGCAGTATTTT	CASSIRGSGRALDTQYF	TRBD2	NA	TRBJ2-3	TRBV7-9
TGTGCCATCAGGCTAGCGGGGGCCTACGAGCAGTACTTC	CAIRLAGAYEQYF	TRBD2	NA	TRBJ2-7	TRBV10-3
TGTGCCAGCAGATCCGGGACACCCCCCTACGAGCAGTACTTC	CASRSGTPPYEQYF	NA	NA	TRBJ2-7	TRBV6-5